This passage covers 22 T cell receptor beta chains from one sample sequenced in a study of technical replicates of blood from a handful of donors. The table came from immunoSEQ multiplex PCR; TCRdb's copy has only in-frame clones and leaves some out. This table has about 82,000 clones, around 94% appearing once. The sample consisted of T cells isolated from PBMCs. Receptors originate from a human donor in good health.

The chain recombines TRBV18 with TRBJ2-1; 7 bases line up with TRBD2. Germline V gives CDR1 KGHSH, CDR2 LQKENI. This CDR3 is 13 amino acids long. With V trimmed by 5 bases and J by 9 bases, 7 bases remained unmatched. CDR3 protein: CASSTSAGPEQFF. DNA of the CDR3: TGTGCCAGCTCAACCTCAGCGGGGCCTGAGCAGTTCTTC.

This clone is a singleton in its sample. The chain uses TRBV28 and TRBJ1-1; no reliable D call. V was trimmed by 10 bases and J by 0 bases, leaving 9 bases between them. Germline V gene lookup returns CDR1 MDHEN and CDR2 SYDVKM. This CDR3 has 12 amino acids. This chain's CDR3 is CATQIMNTEAFF. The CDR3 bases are TGTGCCACCCAGATAATGAACACTGAAGCTTTCTTT.

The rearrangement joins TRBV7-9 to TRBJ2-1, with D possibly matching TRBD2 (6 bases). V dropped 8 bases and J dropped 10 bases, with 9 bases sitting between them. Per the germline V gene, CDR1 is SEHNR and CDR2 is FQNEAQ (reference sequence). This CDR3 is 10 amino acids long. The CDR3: CASGGEEQFF. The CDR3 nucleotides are TGTGCCAGCGGCGGGGAGGAGCAGTTCTTC.

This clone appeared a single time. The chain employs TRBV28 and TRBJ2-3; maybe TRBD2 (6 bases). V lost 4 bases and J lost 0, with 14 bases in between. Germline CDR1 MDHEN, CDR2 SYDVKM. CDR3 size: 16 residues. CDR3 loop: CASSSKEGDSTDTQYF. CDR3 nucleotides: TGTGCCAGCAGTTCTAAGGAGGGAGATAGCACAGATACGCAGTATTTT.

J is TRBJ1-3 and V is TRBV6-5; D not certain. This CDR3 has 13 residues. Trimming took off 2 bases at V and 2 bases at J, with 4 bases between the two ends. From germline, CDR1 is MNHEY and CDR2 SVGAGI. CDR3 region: CASSYSTGNTIYF. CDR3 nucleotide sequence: TGTGCCAGCAGTTACAGCACTGGAAACACCATATATTTT.

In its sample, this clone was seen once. CDR3 loop: CASSPRGRDQETQYF. The CDR3 bases are TGCGCCAGCAGCCCTAGGGGGAGGGACCAAGAGACCCAGTACTTC. The chain joins TRBV5-1 to TRBJ2-5; TRBD2 is a possible D gene (7 bases). Germline loops: CDR1 SGHRS, CDR2 YFSETQ. V lost 4 bases, J lost 0 bases, and 13 bases lay in between. There are 15 residues in the CDR3.

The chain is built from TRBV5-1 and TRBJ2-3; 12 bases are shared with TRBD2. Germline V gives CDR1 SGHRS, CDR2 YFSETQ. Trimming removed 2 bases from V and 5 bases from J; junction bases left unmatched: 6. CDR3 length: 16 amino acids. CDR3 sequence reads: CASSFSSGRAVDTQYF. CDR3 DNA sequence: TGCGCCAGCAGCTTTTCTAGCGGGAGGGCCGTAGATACGCAGTATTTT.

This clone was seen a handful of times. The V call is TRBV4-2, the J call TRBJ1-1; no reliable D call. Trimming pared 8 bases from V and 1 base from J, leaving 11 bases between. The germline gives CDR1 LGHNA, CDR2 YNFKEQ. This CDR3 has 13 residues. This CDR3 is CASRTYRNTEAFF. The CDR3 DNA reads TGTGCCAGCCGAACGTACAGGAACACTGAAGCTTTCTTT.

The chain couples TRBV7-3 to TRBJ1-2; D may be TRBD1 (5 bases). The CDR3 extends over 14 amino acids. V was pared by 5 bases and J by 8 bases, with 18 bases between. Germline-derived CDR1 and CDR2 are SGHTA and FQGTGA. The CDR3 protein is CASSKGEGRTGYTF. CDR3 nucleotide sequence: TGTGCCAGCAGCAAAGGGGAGGGTCGTACGGGCTACACCTTC.

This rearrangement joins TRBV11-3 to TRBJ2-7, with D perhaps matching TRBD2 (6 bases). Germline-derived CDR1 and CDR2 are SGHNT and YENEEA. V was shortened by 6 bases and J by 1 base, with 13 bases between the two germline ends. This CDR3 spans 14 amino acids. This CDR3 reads CASRGAGTSYEQYF. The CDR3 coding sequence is TGTGCCAGCAGGGGCGCAGGGACTTCCTACGAGCAGTACTTC.

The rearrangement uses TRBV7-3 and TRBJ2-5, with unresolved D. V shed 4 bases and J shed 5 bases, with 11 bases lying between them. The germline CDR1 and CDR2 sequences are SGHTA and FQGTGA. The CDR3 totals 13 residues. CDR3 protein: CASSWSVKETQYF. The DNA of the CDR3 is TGTGCCAGCAGCTGGAGTGTGAAGGAGACCCAGTACTTC.

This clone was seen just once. The CDR3 DNA reads TGTGCCAGCCAGGGACTTTCAACTAATGAAAAACTGTTTTTT. The encoded protein is CASQGLSTNEKLFF. This rearrangement joins TRBV2 to TRBJ1-4; tentatively, D is TRBD1 (5 bases). This CDR3 comprises 14 residues. The V gene lost 8 bases and the J gene lost 0 bases, with 10 bases spanning the gap. CDR1 and CDR2 (germline): SNHLY, FYNNEI. Looking up the rest from reference TRBV2 and TRBJ1-4 gives the full variable domain: EPEVTQTPSHQVTQMGQEVILRCVPISNHLYFYWYRQILGQKVEFLVSFYNNEISEKSEIFDDQFSVERPDGSNFTLKIRSTKLEDSAMYFCASQGLSTNEKLFFGSGTQLSVL.

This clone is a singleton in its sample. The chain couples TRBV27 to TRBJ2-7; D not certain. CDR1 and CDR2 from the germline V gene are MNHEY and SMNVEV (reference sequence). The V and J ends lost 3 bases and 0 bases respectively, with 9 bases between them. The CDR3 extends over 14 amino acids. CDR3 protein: CASSFRRNSYEQYF. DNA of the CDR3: TGTGCCAGCAGTTTCCGCAGGAACTCCTACGAGCAGTACTTC.

CDR3 nucleotide sequence: TGTGCCAGTAGTCTACTGACGAGGGTTGGGGAAAAACTGTTTTTT. As protein: CASSLLTRVGEKLFF. This sequence joins TRBV19 and TRBJ1-4; no reliable D call. Trimming cost V 5 bases and J 8 bases, with 18 bases left between them. Germline CDR1 reads LNHDA; CDR2 reads SQIVND (reference sequence). This CDR3 contains 15 residues.

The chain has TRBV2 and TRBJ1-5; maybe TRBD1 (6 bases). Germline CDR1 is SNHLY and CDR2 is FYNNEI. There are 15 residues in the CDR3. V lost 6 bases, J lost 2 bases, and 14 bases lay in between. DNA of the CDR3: TGTGCCAGCAGCGTTGTGGCAGGGGGCAATCAGCCCCAGCATTTT. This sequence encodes CASSVVAGGNQPQHF.

The CDR3 DNA reads TGTGCCACCAGTAGATCGGGAGCCATCCAGACCCAGTACTTC. Translating it yields CATSRSGAIQTQYF. The chain has TRBV15 and TRBJ2-5, with D perhaps matching TRBD2 (6 bases). The V gene's germline CDR1 is LNHNV and CDR2 YYDKDF (reference sequence). There are 14 residues in the CDR3. The V end was cut by 6 bases, the J end by 6 bases, with 17 bases between.

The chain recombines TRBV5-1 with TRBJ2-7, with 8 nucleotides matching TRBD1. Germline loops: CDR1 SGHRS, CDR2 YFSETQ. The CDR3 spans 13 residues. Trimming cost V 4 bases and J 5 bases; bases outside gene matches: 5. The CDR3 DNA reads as TGCGCCAGCAGCATGGGACAGGCAGACGAGCAGTACTTC. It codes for CASSMGQADEQYF. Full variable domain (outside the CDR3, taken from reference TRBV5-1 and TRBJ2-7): KAGVTQTPRYLIKTRGQQVTLSCSPISGHRSVSWYQQTPGQGLQFLFEYFSETQRNKGNFPGRFSGRQFSNSRSEMNVSTLELGDSALYLCASSMGQADEQYFGPGTRLTVT.

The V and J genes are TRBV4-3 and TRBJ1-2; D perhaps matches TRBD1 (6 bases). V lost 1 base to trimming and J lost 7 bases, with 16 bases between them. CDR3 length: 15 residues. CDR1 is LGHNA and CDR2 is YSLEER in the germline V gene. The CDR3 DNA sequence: TGCGCCAGCAGCCAAGGACGGGGCAGGGGAACTGGCTACACCTTC. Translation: CASSQGRGRGTGYTF.

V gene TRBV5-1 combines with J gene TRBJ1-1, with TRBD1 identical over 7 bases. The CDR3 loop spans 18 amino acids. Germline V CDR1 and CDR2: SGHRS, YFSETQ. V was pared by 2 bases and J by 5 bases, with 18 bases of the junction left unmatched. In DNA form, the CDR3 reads TGCGCCAGCAGCTTTTCGACCTATTACACAGGGGAAAGGACTGAAGCTTTCTTT. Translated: CASSFSTYYTGERTEAFF.

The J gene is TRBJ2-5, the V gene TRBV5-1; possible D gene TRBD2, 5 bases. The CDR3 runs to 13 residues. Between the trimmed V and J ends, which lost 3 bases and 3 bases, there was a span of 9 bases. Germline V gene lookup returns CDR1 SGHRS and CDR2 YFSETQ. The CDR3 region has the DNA TGCGCCAGCAGCTCACTAGAGAAAGAGACCCAGTACTTC. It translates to CASSSLEKETQYF. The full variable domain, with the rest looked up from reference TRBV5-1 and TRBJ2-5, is KAGVTQTPRYLIKTRGQQVTLSCSPISGHRSVSWYQQTPGQGLQFLFEYFSETQRNKGNFPGRFSGRQFSNSRSEMNVSTLELGDSALYLCASSSLEKETQYFGPGTRLLVL.

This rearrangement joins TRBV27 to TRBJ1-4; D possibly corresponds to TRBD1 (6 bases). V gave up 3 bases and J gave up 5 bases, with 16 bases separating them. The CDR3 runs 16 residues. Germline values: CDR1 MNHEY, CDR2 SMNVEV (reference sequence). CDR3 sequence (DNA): TGTGCCAGCAGTTTCTGGATTGGACAGCTAAATGAAAAACTGTTTTTT. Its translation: CASSFWIGQLNEKLFF.

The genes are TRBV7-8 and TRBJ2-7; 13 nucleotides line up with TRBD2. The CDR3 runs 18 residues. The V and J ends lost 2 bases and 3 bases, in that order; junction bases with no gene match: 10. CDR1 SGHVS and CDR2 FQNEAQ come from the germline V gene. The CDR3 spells CASSLPSGTSGALYEQYF. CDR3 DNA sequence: TGTGCCAGCAGCTTACCCTCCGGGACTAGCGGGGCCCTCTACGAGCAGTACTTC.